This T cell receptor (beta chain) was sequenced in a study of CD8 T cells in ankylosing spondylitis. TCRdb passed the 5' RACE reads through MiXCR, listing each CDR3 protein once. The sample comprises 240,000 or so distinct CDR3 sequences, about 10% of which are singletons, and less than 8% rests with the top ten. The TCR comes from a male donor with ankylosing spondylitis or in good health (not recorded which). Sample: blood, either unsorted or a sorted T cell fraction (not recorded which).

DNA of the CDR3: TGTGCCAGCAGTGAAGGGGACAGGGGTGCTTACGAGCAGTACTTC. This codes for CASSEGDRGAYEQYF. The chain couples TRBV6-1 to TRBJ2-7; 10 nucleotides match TRBD1. Germline V gene sequence: CDR1 MNHNS, CDR2 SASEGT. CDR3 length: 15 residues. Trimming removed 1 base from V and 4 bases from J; junction bases left unmatched: 4.